Listed here are 20 T cell receptor beta chains from one sample, sequenced in a study of neoadjuvant anti-PD-1 for oral cavity cancer. Time point described: after neoadjuvant nivolumab, at surgical resection. Method: immunoSEQ multiplex PCR; TCRdb's copy keeps in-frame clones and lacks some. Here the sample spans tens of thousands of clones, 85% to 90% being singletons. This specimen was PBMCs, taken after nivolumab (anti-PD-1) treatment. Receptors originate from a person aged 40 to 85 with oral cavity squamous cell carcinoma.

V and J are TRBV27 and TRBJ1-2; D call uncertain. This CDR3 contains 14 residues. CDR1 and CDR2 from the germline V gene are MNHEY and SMNVEV (reference sequence). The V and J ends lost 5 bases and 4 bases respectively, with 14 bases between them. The CDR3 sequence is CASSPRSGLYGYTF. The CDR3 DNA reads TGTGCCAGCAGTCCCCGGAGTGGGCTCTATGGCTACACCTTC.

CDR3 in DNA: TGTGCCAGCAGAGAGAGGAGGGCCTTCTTCTACAATGAGCAGTTCTTC. This codes for CASRERRAFFYNEQFF. The V gene is TRBV2, the J gene TRBJ2-1; TRBD2 is a possible D gene (6 bases). V was trimmed by 6 bases and J by 3 bases, leaving 18 bases between them. From germline, CDR1 is SNHLY and CDR2 FYNNEI. The CDR3 totals 16 residues.

The rearrangement uses TRBV5-1 and TRBJ2-1; D is uncertain. Trimming took 0 bases from V and 4 from J, leaving 11 bases between them. Germline V gene data show CDR1 as SGHRS and CDR2 as YFSETQ. The CDR3 covers 15 residues. The CDR3 DNA sequence: TGCGCCAGCAGCTTGGTGGGTCGTCAATACAATGAGCAGTTCTTC. It yields the protein CASSLVGRQYNEQFF.

V is TRBV5-1 and J is TRBJ1-2; 9 bases fit TRBD1. V dropped 1 base and J dropped 3; count of bases not matched to a gene: 4. Per germline, CDR1 SGHRS and CDR2 YFSETQ. CDR3 length: 15 residues. The CDR3 region has the DNA TGCGCCAGCAGCTTGCACAGGGGGCTCGACTATGGCTACACCTTC. Its protein is CASSLHRGLDYGYTF.

This sequence joins TRBV5-1 and TRBJ1-2, with no clear D. This CDR3 has 15 amino acids. Germline V gene sequence: CDR1 SGHRS, CDR2 YFSETQ. V lost 4 bases and J 0 bases, leaving 13 bases between the germline ends. This CDR3 is CASSPNGLANYGYTF. The CDR3 bases are TGCGCCAGCAGCCCCAACGGGTTAGCTAACTATGGCTACACCTTC. Based on the CDR3 plus reference TRBV5-1 and TRBJ1-2, the full variable domain is KAGVTQTPRYLIKTRGQQVTLSCSPISGHRSVSWYQQTPGQGLQFLFEYFSETQRNKGNFPGRFSGRQFSNSRSEMNVSTLELGDSALYLCASSPNGLANYGYTFGSGTRLTVV.

The J gene is TRBJ1-2, the V gene TRBV27, with D possibly being TRBD1 (6 bases). The V gene lost 6 bases and the J gene lost 4 bases, with 15 bases spanning the gap. CDR1 MNHEY and CDR2 SMNVEV come from the germline V gene (reference sequence). The CDR3 is made up of 14 amino acids. The CDR3 DNA sequence: TGTGCCAGCAGGAATCCGGGGGCAAGCTATGGCTACACCTTC. The encoded protein is CASRNPGASYGYTF.

This clone was detected once. This chain links TRBV10-2 with TRBJ1-1; D remains ambiguous. Germline CDR1 is WSHSY and CDR2 is SAAADI. The CDR3 is 13 residues long. Trimming took off 3 bases at V and 4 bases at J, with 9 bases between the two ends. Here the CDR3 DNA reads TGCGCCAGCAGTGACGTCGGACGCACTGAAGCTTTCTTT. It specifies CASSDVGRTEAFF.

The sample holds one count of this clone. The V and J genes are TRBV5-5 and TRBJ1-5; TRBD1 might be the D (5 bases). Germline values: CDR1 SGHKS, CDR2 YYEKEE (reference sequence). The CDR3 totals 14 residues. Trimming removed 2 bases from V and 3 bases from J, with 9 bases in between. CDR3 DNA sequence: TGTGCCAGCAGCTTCGACAGTTTCAATCAGCCCCAGCATTTT. Protein sequence: CASSFDSFNQPQHF.

This chain uses TRBV6-1 with TRBJ1-6; D remains ambiguous. Germline V gene sequence: CDR1 MNHNS, CDR2 SASEGT. V dropped 5 bases and J dropped 10 bases, with 15 bases sitting between them. The CDR3 is 14 residues long. CDR3 protein: CASSSGPYNSPLHF. The CDR3 DNA reads TGTGCCAGCAGTTCCGGCCCATACAACTCACCCCTCCACTTT.

This chain joins TRBV6-1 and TRBJ2-1, with 9 bases fitting TRBD2. Germline CDR1 MNHNS, CDR2 SASEGT. After removal of 5 bases from V and 9 bases from J, the junction contained 11 bases not matched to a gene. CDR3 length: 15 amino acids. The CDR3 loop is CASSSRLAAGSEQFF. The CDR3 nucleotides read TGTGCCAGCAGTTCTCGACTAGCGGCAGGCAGTGAGCAGTTCTTC.

This chain uses TRBV27 with TRBJ2-1, with 7 bases aligning to TRBD1. The CDR3 is made up of 16 amino acids. The trim removed 6 bases at V and 2 bases at J, leaving 10 bases unmatched. The germline gives CDR1 MNHEY, CDR2 SMNVEV (reference sequence). The CDR3 protein is CASRRSPTGTYNEQFF. In DNA, the CDR3 is TGTGCCAGCAGACGTAGTCCGACAGGGACCTACAATGAGCAGTTCTTC.

This sequence joins TRBV5-1 and TRBJ2-1; TRBD2 matches at 11 bases. The CDR3 length is 16 residues. Germline V gives CDR1 SGHRS, CDR2 YFSETQ. J was trimmed by 6 bases and V by 4 bases; bases with no gene match: 9. CDR3 loop: CASSPGLAGLLNEQFF. Written as DNA, the CDR3 is TGCGCCAGCAGCCCCGGACTAGCGGGTCTCCTCAATGAGCAGTTCTTC. The variable domain in full, with the rest retrieved from reference TRBV5-1 and TRBJ2-1, is KAGVTQTPRYLIKTRGQQVTLSCSPISGHRSVSWYQQTPGQGLQFLFEYFSETQRNKGNFPGRFSGRQFSNSRSEMNVSTLELGDSALYLCASSPGLAGLLNEQFFGPGTRLTVL.

Only one count was recorded for this clone. V gene TRBV12-5 combines with J gene TRBJ1-5; tentative D call: TRBD1 (5 bases). Germline assignment: CDR1 LGHNT and CDR2 FRNRAP. The CDR3 is 16 amino acids. Deletions cut 6 bases from V and 6 bases from J, with 21 bases between. The CDR3 DNA reads as TGTGCTAGTGGCCCCTCTGGCGGAGGGGCAGGTCAGCCCCAGCATTTT. This encodes CASGPSGGGAGQPQHF.

The CDR3 sequence: CASGSLPSTDTQYF. Here the CDR3 DNA reads TGTGCCAGCGGGTCGCTTCCTAGCACAGATACGCAGTATTTT. The chain joins TRBV28 to TRBJ2-3, with D uncertain. The CDR3 is 14 amino acids. CDR1 MDHEN and CDR2 SYDVKM come from the germline V gene. V dropped 8 bases and J dropped 0 bases, with 12 bases sitting between them.

This clone was counted once. This chain joins TRBV4-1 and TRBJ2-1; D is unclear. This CDR3 is built from 13 residues. Germline CDR1 reads MGHRA; CDR2 reads YSYEKL. V was trimmed by 0 bases and J by 10 bases, leaving 10 bases between them. CDR3 DNA sequence: TGCGCCAGCAGCCAAGAAACCTTATCCGAGCAGTTCTTC. This codes for CASSQETLSEQFF.

This clone was seen only once. V gene TRBV5-5 combines with J gene TRBJ1-5; D remains ambiguous. CDR3 length: 15 residues. Deletions cut 4 bases from V and 6 bases from J, with 17 bases between. In germline, CDR1 is SGHKS, CDR2 YYEKEE (reference sequence). The CDR3 is CASSPIRGQFQPQHF. CDR3 in DNA: TGTGCCAGCAGCCCCATAAGAGGGCAGTTTCAGCCCCAGCATTTT.

The chain uses TRBV29-1 and TRBJ1-2; D might be TRBD1 (5 bases). CDR3 length: 12 amino acids. V lost 5 bases and J lost 2, with 9 bases in between. CDR1 and CDR2 (germline): SQVTM, ANQGSEA. CDR3 nucleotide sequence: TGCAGCGTTACAGAGGGGAACTATGGCTACACCTTC. Translated, it gives CSVTEGNYGYTF.

This sequence joins TRBV2 and TRBJ2-2, with D tentatively TRBD2 (6 bases). Deletions cut 4 bases from V and 4 bases from J, with 19 bases between. CDR1 and CDR2 (germline): SNHLY, FYNNEI. CDR3 length: 17 amino acids. The CDR3 reads CASSVSSGGLFTGELFF. In DNA form, the CDR3 reads TGTGCCAGCAGTGTTAGTTCCGGGGGACTTTTCACCGGGGAGCTGTTTTTT.

This chain uses TRBV6-5 with TRBJ1-2; 10 bases map to TRBD1. After removal of 8 bases from V and 4 bases from J, the junction contained 10 bases not matched to a gene. CDR1 is MNHEY, CDR2 SVGAGI, per germline. The CDR3 extends over 15 amino acids. In nucleotides, the CDR3 is TGTGCCAGCCTACCCGGGACAGGGGTCGTCTATGGCTACACCTTC. Translating it yields CASLPGTGVVYGYTF.

The rearrangement links TRBV10-3 to TRBJ1-4; D gene unclear. Germline CDR1 reads ENHRY; CDR2 reads SYGVKD. V was shortened by 6 bases and J by 0 bases, with 11 bases between the two germline ends. There are 15 residues in the CDR3. The CDR3 coding sequence is TGTGCCATCAGGGAGACCTCAGCAACTAATGAAAAACTGTTTTTT. This codes for CAIRETSATNEKLFF.